The clone carrying this TCR beta chain was recorded at least ten times. The trim removed 8 bases at V and 0 bases at J, leaving 14 bases unmatched. The CDR3 is 17 amino acids. Germline V gene lookup returns CDR1 WSHSY and CDR2 SAAADI. Amplifying from RNA transcripts, the study obtained TCR beta CDR3 regions. The first-round RT-PCR employed HTBI primers together with the Qiagen OneStep RT-PCR kit. A multiplex PCR was then performed as the second round. TCRdb recomputed calls from the multiplex PCR reads with MiXCR, one row per CDR3 protein. This sample has fewer than 400,000 distinct CDR3 sequences, with roughly 18% found just once. These data are taken from a study of Graves' ophthalmopathy and Graves' hyperthyroidism. Study background: Sampling took place at initial diagnosis, with peripheral blood obtained before any treatment.

The sequenced sample consisted of peripheral blood. The source is a woman aged 18-29 years with Graves' ophthalmopathy. The chain employs TRBV10-2 and TRBJ2-7, with TRBD2 matching over 9 bases. CDR3 bases: TGCGCCAGCCAACGTAGCGGGAGCCCGACGAGCTCCTACGAGCAGTACTTC. Amino acid sequence: CASQRSGSPTSSYEQYF.